The rows below give T cell receptor beta chains drawn from one sample of a study of metastatic and nonmetastatic thyroid tumors. TCRdb re-analyzed the PCR reads using MiXCR. Among over 25,000 clones listed, roughly 15% were seen once. The sample consisted of blood. The receptors derive from a male donor with papillary thyroid cancer or a benign thyroid nodule (not recorded which). Some clones in this sample may be carry-over from other donors' samples. CDR3s include the opening cysteine and the closing phenylalanine or tryptophan. A D gene is named only where the DNA matches it firmly. For some rows the clone size is stated as once, few or many, or as a class when expanded; others skip it.

J gene,D gene,clone size,V gene,CDR3 DNA,CDR3 protein
TRBJ1-1,NA,many,TRBV5-5,TGTGCCAGCAGCTTGGACCCGATGAACACTGAAGCTTTCTTT,CASSLDPMNTEAFF
TRBJ1-2,NA,NA,TRBV9,TGTGCCAGCAGCGTAGGGGAGGAGCCCCGGTACTATGGCTACACCTTC,CASSVGEEPRYYGYTF
TRBJ2-7,NA,many,TRBV28,TGTGCCAGCAGCCCCCAGGGGACGAAGCTCGAGCAGTACTTC,CASSPQGTKLEQYF
TRBJ2-1,TRBD2,many,TRBV5-1,TGCGCCAGCAGCTCACTAGCGGGAGGGCCGAATGAGCAGTTCTTC,CASSSLAGGPNEQFF
TRBJ2-7,NA,many,TRBV5-1,TGCGCCAGCAGCCGCTTGTCACGGGGATCGACCTACGAGCAGTACTTC,CASSRLSRGSTYEQYF
TRBJ2-3,TRBD1,many,TRBV5-1,TGCGCCAGCAGCTTGGAAACAGGGGCCAGCACAGATACGCAGTATTTT,CASSLETGASTDTQYF
TRBJ2-5,TRBD2,many,TRBV10-3,TGTGCCACCTCTAGCGGGAGAGAGACCCAGTACTTC,CATSSGRETQYF
TRBJ2-6,NA,many,TRBV6-1,TGTGCCAGCAGTTTACCCCGAACTGGGGCCAACGTCCTGACTTTC,CASSLPRTGANVLTF
TRBJ1-1,NA,few,TRBV6-1,TGTGCCAGCATCCTTTTAAGTGATGAAGCTTTCTTT,CASILLSDEAFF
TRBJ1-5,NA,many,TRBV3-1,TGTGCCAGCAGCCAGGACAGCAATCAGCCCCAGCATTTT,CASSQDSNQPQHF
TRBJ2-5,TRBD2,many,TRBV20-1,TGCAGTGCTAGAGATAGCGGGAGGGGGGTAGGAGAGACCCAGTACTTC,CSARDSGRGVGETQYF
TRBJ2-3,TRBD2,many,TRBV3-1,TGTGCCAGCAGCCAGTTTCCCGGGACTAGCAATCCCCGCACAGATACGCAGTATTTT,CASSQFPGTSNPRTDTQYF
TRBJ2-3,TRBD2,many,TRBV20-1,TGCAGTGCTAGAGATCCAGCGGGAGGCGCAGATACGCAGTATTTT,CSARDPAGGADTQYF
TRBJ2-5,TRBD1,many,TRBV18,TGTGCCAGCTCACCACCGGACAGGATTCGTGGGACCCAGTACTTC,CASSPPDRIRGTQYF
TRBJ1-2,NA,many,TRBV12-3/TRBV12-4,TGTGCCAGCAGTCTCGCCCCTTATGGCTACACCTTC,CASSLAPYGYTF
TRBJ1-1,NA,medium-sized,TRBV19,TGTGCCAGCGGAGGGGTGGACGCTGAAGCTTTCTTT,CASGGVDAEAFF
TRBJ2-6,NA,few,TRBV28,TGTGCCAGCAGCCCCGGTCTCTCTGGGGCCAACGTCCTGACTTTC,CASSPGLSGANVLTF
TRBJ2-7,NA,many,TRBV5-4,TGTGCCAGCAGCTTGGGTACAGGGCTCAACTACGAGCAGTACTTC,CASSLGTGLNYEQYF
TRBJ2-3,TRBD2,many,TRBV4-2,TGTGCCAGCAGACGTACCGGGACTAGCGGCACAGATACGCAGTATTTT,CASRRTGTSGTDTQYF
TRBJ2-2,TRBD2,medium-sized,TRBV20-1,TGCAGTGCTAGAAGAACTAGCGGGACCAACACCGGGGAGCTGTTTTTT,CSARRTSGTNTGELFF
TRBJ1-2,NA,many,TRBV5-1,TGCGCCAGCAGCTTCGGACGGGGGAGCTATGGCTACACCTTC,CASSFGRGSYGYTF
TRBJ2-1,NA,many,TRBV20-1,TGCAGTGCTAGGGAGATAGCGCAGTTCTTC,CSAREIAQFF
TRBJ1-1,NA,many,TRBV20-1,TGCAGTGCTAGAACTTACAGTACCACTGAAGCTTTCTTT,CSARTYSTTEAFF
TRBJ2-5,NA,NA,TRBV5-6,TGTGCCAGCACCTTAGGTGGGGGCCAAGAGACCCAGTACTTC,CASTLGGGQETQYF
TRBJ2-7,TRBD1,many,TRBV11-2,TGTGCCAGCAGCCGGGGACAGGAGGGCGAGCAGTACTTC,CASSRGQEGEQYF
TRBJ1-1,NA,many,TRBV5-1,TGCGCCAGCAGAATGACGGGGGATGAAGCTTTCTTT,CASRMTGDEAFF
TRBJ1-6,TRBD1,NA,TRBV7-3,TGTGCCAGCAGCTTAGTAGGGACAGGGAATTCACCCCTCCACTTT,CASSLVGTGNSPLHF